This T cell receptor beta chain was found in a study of control samples from healthy donors and cancer patients. Clones were read by immunoSEQ multiplex PCR, and TCRdb kept only the in-frame ones, dropping some. The table lists approximately 82,000 clones, 87% of them singletons. This CDR3 has 12 residues. V lost 2 bases and J 5 bases, leaving 6 bases between the germline ends. Germline-derived CDR1 and CDR2 are SGHNT and YYREEE (reference sequence). The J gene is TRBJ2-3, the V gene TRBV5-4; D not resolved. Sequenced sample: blood. The clonotype comes from a man aged 50 or older in good health. As DNA, the CDR3 is TGTGCCAGCAGCTTAATAGTAGATACGCAGTATTTT. This gives the protein CASSLIVDTQYF.